This entry describes one T cell receptor beta chain. The antigen remains unidentified. This sample is drawn from a study of B cell selection in AIRE deficiency. Regulatory T cells were sorted as CD4+CD25hiCD127low/negative cells. Controls came from healthy donors unrelated to patients. The CDR3 runs 13 residues. The V gene's germline CDR1 is LNHDA and CDR2 SQIVND (reference sequence). The germline V and J ends were trimmed by 3 bases and 10 bases, with 10 bases remaining between them. The assay was immunoSEQ multiplex PCR, and TCRdb's table has in-frame clones only and misses some. In the table there are over 15,000 clones, 90% to 95% of which are singletons. General study points: Shared Treg sequences had shorter CDR3s, biased toward rearrangements with few non-templated insertions.

Sequenced input: CD4+CD25+ Tregs sorted from PBMCs. V gene TRBV19 combines with J gene TRBJ1-6, with D hard to call. The TCR sequence derives from a human donor in good health. The CDR3 here is CASSIGPRSPLHF. The CDR3 region has the DNA TGTGCCAGTAGTATCGGCCCCCGGTCACCCCTCCACTTT.